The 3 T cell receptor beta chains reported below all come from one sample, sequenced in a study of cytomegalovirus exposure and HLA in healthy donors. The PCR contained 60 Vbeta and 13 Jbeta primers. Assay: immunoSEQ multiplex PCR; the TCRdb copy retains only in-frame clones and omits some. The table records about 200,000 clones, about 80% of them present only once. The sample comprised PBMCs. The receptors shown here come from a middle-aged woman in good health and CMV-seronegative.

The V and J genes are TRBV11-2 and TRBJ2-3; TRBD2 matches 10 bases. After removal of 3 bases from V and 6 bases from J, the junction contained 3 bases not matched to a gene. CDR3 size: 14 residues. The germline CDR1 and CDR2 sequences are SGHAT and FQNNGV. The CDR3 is CASSFTSGEDTQYF. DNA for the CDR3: TGTGCCAGCAGCTTTACTAGCGGGGAGGATACGCAGTATTTT.

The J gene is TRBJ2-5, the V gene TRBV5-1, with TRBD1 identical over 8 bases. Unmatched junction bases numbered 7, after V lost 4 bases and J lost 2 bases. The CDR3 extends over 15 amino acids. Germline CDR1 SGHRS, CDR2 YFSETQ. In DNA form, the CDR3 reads TGCGCCAGCAGCCGAGACAGGGGTCTTCAAGAGACCCAGTACTTC. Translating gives CASSRDRGLQETQYF.

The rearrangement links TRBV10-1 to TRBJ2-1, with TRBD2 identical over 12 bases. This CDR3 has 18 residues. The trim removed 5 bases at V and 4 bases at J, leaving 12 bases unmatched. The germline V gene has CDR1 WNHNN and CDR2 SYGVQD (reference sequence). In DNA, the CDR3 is TGCGCCAGCAGTACCGGACTAGCGGGACTTATCCTTTACAATGAGCAGTTCTTC. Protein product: CASSTGLAGLILYNEQFF.